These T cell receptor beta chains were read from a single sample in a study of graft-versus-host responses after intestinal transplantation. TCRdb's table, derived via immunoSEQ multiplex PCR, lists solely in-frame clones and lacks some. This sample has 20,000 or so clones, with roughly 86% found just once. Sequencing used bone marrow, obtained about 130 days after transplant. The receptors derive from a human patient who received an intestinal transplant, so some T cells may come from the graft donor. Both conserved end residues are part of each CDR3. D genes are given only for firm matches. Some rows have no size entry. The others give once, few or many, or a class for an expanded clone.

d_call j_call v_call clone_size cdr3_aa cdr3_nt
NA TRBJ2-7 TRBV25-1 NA CASSYRDSYEQYF TGTGCCAGCAGTTATCGGGATTCCTACGAGCAGTACTTC
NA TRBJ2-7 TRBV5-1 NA CASSPRQGKRAYEQYF TGCGCCAGCAGCCCCCGCCAGGGAAAGAGAGCCTACGAGCAGTACTTC
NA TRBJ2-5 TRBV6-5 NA CASSLGSGQETQYF TGTGCCAGCAGTTTAGGTAGCGGCCAAGAGACCCAGTACTTC
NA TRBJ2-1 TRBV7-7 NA CASSEPGRNEQFF TGTGCTAGCAGCGAACCGGGCCGCAATGAGCAGTTCTTC
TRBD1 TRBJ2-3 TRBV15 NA CATSRQPGQGTDTQYF TGTGCCACCAGCAGACAACCGGGACAGGGTACAGATACGCAGTATTTT
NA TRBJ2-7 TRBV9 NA CASSVGVRADSYEQYF TGTGCCAGCAGCGTAGGAGTCCGGGCCGACTCCTACGAGCAGTACTTC
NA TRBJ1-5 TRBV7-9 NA CASSLANGDNQPQHF TGTGCCAGCAGCTTAGCCAACGGGGATAATCAGCCCCAGCATTTT
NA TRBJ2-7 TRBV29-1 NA CSVERGTPYEQYF TGCAGCGTCGAAAGGGGGACCCCCTACGAGCAGTACTTC
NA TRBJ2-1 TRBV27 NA CASSASQGGEQFF TGTGCCAGCAGTGCAAGCCAGGGCGGGGAGCAGTTCTTC
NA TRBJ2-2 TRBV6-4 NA CASSLGAGELFF TGTGCCAGCAGCTTGGGTGCCGGGGAGCTGTTTTTT
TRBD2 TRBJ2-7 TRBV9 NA CASSVATGGYEQYF TGTGCCAGCAGCGTAGCTACGGGGGGCTACGAGCAGTACTTC
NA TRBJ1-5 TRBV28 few CASSSSQGEDQPQHF TGTGCCAGCAGTTCCTCACAGGGTGAAGATCAGCCCCAGCATTTT
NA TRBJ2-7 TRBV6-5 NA CASSYSGAGHYEQYF TGTGCCAGCAGTTACTCGGGGGCGGGTCACTACGAGCAGTACTTC
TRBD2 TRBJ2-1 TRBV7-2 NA CASSLVPSGTPSSYNEQFF TGTGCCAGCAGCTTAGTCCCTAGCGGGACCCCGAGCTCCTACAATGAGCAGTTCTTC
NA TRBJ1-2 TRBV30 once CAWSVFPRYGYTF TGTGCCTGGAGTGTCTTCCCCCGCTATGGCTACACCTTC
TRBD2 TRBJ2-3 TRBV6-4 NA CASSDTGGADTQYF TGTGCCAGCAGTGACACGGGGGGGGCAGATACGCAGTATTTT
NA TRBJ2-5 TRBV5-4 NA CASSLGGQETQYF TGTGCCAGCAGCTTAGGGGGCCAAGAGACCCAGTACTTC
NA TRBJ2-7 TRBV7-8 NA CASSLESHNYEQYF TGTGCCAGCAGCTTAGAATCCCACAACTACGAGCAGTACTTC
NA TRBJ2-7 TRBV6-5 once CASSYSPRASYEQYF TGTGCCAGCAGTTACTCCCCCAGGGCGAGCTACGAGCAGTACTTC
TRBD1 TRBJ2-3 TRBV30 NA CAWSATGGSTDTQYF TGTGCCTGGAGTGCCACAGGGGGCAGCACAGATACGCAGTATTTT
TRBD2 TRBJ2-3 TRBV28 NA CASSTKTSGRFGGTDTQYF TGTGCCAGCAGTACCAAGACTAGCGGGAGATTCGGAGGCACAGATACGCAGTATTTT
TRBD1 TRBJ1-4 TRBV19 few CASSPRGQGDNEKLFF TGTGCCAGTAGTCCTCGAGGACAGGGGGATAATGAAAAACTGTTTTTT
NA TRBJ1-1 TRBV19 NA CASSIAPSSEAFF TGTGCCAGTAGTATAGCTCCATCGTCCGAAGCTTTCTTT
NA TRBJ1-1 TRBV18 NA CASSPIGGEEAFF TGTGCCAGCTCACCAATCGGGGGGGAAGAAGCTTTCTTT
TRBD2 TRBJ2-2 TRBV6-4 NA CASSSGRDTGELFF TGTGCCAGCAGTAGCGGGAGGGACACCGGGGAGCTGTTTTTT
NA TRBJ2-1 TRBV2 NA CASSDAMGEQFF TGTGCCAGCAGTGATGCCATGGGGGAGCAGTTCTTC
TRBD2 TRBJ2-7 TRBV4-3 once CASSQEGPGGRIYEQYF TGCGCCAGCAGCCAAGAAGGCCCGGGAGGAAGGATATACGAGCAGTACTTC
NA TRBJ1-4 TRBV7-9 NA CAIPYKGEKLFF TGTGCCATCCCATATAAAGGAGAAAAACTGTTTTTT
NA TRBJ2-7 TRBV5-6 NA CASSFGGYEQYF TGTGCCAGCAGCTTCGGGGGCTACGAGCAGTACTTC
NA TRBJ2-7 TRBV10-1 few CASSESGRYEQYF TGCGCCAGCAGTGAGTCTGGTCGCTACGAGCAGTACTTC
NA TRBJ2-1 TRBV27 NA CASRRQEARLYNEQFF TGTGCCAGCAGACGACAGGAGGCCCGGCTCTACAATGAGCAGTTCTTC
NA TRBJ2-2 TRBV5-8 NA CASSLALAGELFF TGTGCCAGCAGCTTGGCGCTGGCCGGGGAGCTGTTTTTT
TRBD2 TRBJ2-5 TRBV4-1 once CASSQVGTSSVQETQYF TGCGCCAGCAGCCAAGTCGGGACTAGCAGTGTGCAAGAGACCCAGTACTTC
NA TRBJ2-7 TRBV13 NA CASSFRVVSEQYF TGTGCCAGCAGCTTTCGGGTAGTCTCCGAGCAGTACTTC
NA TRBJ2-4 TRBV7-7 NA CASSYRVRDIQYF TGTGCTAGCAGCTACAGGGTCCGGGACATTCAGTACTTC
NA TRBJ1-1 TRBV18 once CASSPSGTLNTEAFF TGTGCCAGCTCACCATCCGGGACACTCAACACTGAAGCTTTCTTT
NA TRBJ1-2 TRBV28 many CASRGAVRGTLNYGYTF TGTGCCAGCCGGGGGGCGGTGAGGGGGACTCTAAACTATGGCTACACCTTC
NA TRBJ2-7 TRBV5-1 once CASSIITGTYEQYF TGCGCCAGCAGCATTATTACTGGGACCTACGAGCAGTACTTC
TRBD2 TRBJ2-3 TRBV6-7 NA CASSYSTSGSTDTQYF TGTGCCAGCAGTTACTCGACTAGCGGGAGCACAGATACGCAGTATTTT
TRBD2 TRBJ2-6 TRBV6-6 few CASSLAGSSGANVLTF TGTGCCAGCAGTTTAGCGGGAAGTTCTGGGGCCAACGTCCTGACTTTC
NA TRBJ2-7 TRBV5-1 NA CASSLELAYYEQYF TGCGCCAGCAGCTTGGAACTAGCATACTACGAGCAGTACTTC
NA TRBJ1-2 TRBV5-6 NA CASSLSWRYTF TGTGCCAGCAGCTTGTCTTGGCGCTACACCTTC
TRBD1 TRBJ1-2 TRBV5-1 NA CASRPSQGDYTF TGCGCCAGCAGACCGTCCCAGGGGGACTACACCTTC
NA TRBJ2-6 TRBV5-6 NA CASGGYSGANVLTF TGTGCCAGCGGAGGGTATTCTGGGGCCAACGTCCTGACTTTC
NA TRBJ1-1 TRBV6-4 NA CASSEGGGTEAFF TGTGCCAGCAGTGAAGGGGGAGGGACTGAAGCTTTCTTT
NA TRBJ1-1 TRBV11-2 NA CASSLSPGEWHAFF TGTGCCAGCAGCTTATCGCCAGGGGAGTGGCACGCTTTCTTT
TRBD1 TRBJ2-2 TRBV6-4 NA CASTQGADGTGELFF TGTGCCAGCACCCAGGGGGCCGATGGCACCGGGGAGCTGTTTTTT
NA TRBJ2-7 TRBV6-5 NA CASSYSLGTSYEQYF TGTGCCAGCAGTTACTCCCTGGGGACGTCCTACGAGCAGTACTTC
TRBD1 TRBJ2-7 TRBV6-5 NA CASSYRGQAYEQYF TGTGCCAGCAGTTACAGGGGGCAGGCCTACGAGCAGTACTTC
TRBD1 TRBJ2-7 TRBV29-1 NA CSALTGQSYEQYF TGCAGCGCCTTAACGGGACAGAGCTACGAGCAGTACTTC
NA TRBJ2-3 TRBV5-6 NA CASSLGRVDTQYF TGTGCCAGCAGCTTGGGACGTGTGGATACGCAGTATTTT
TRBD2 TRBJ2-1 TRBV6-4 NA CASSDSLAGNEQFF TGTGCCAGCAGTGACTCACTAGCGGGAAATGAGCAGTTCTTC
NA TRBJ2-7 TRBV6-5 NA CASSFAGFSYEQYF TGTGCCAGCAGTTTTGCAGGGTTCTCCTACGAGCAGTACTTC
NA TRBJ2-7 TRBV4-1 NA CASSQGERQYF TGCGCCAGCAGCCAAGGGGAAAGGCAGTACTTC
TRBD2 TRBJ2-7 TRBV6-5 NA CASSPTGTSGREYF TGTGCCAGCAGTCCCACCGGGACTAGCGGGAGAGAGTACTTC
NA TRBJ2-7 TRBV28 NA CASSPRWGEEIDEQYF TGTGCCAGCAGTCCAAGGTGGGGGGAAGAGATTGACGAGCAGTACTTC
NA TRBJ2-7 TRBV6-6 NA CASSYSIADYEQYF TGTGCCAGCAGTTACTCGATTGCGGACTACGAGCAGTACTTC